This T cell receptor beta chain was captured by sequencing in a study of T cell responses to AZD1222 COVID-19 vaccine (dated by TCRdb to the early 2020s). As for the study more broadly: AZD1222 recipients given second doses at about 4 weeks or at about 12 weeks were pooled, since spike-specific TCR depth and breadth were not found to differ between the two schedules. Trial participants were enrolled into age subgroups of 18-55, 56-69 and 70-plus years, which contained 148, 28 and 57 TCR-sequenced participants, respectively. TCR sequencing covered roughly 230 trial participants: approximately 200 given two doses of AZD1222 and about 26 given two doses of MenACWY control vaccine. Beyond this particular receptor, the publication reports: Participants were mostly white British, with more females than males. The authors suggested clonal diversity may have been underestimated. Conclusions about previously exposed vaccinees are limited because only five or six AZD1222 recipients were SARS-CoV-2 seropositive at baseline. Nearly half of unique spike-specific TCRs reportedly recognized epitopes outside regions mutated in the B.1.351 and B.1.1.7 variants. In the small 56-69-year group, the increase in depth fell short of significance, most likely because of low power. CD4 TCRs associated with the vaccine covered the entire spike protein, and the dominant responses were in regions 160-218 and 743-854. No day 14 peak-response samples were available, so repertoires were characterized only after the peak T cell response. Spike-specific TCR breadth and depth rose significantly after two AZD1222 doses compared with day 0 and with MenACWY recipients.

The trim is 7 bases for V and 5 bases for J, with a gap of 14 bases between the germline ends. From the germline V gene, CDR1 is SNHLY and CDR2 is FYNNEI. The CDR3 sequence holds 13 residues, the cysteine and phenylalanine included. The DNA shown is the 39-base CDR3, in frame from base 1. This clone was seen ten or more times. There is no known antigen for this receptor. No base-level quality is on record; no much larger clone is a single base apart. The CDR3 regions of human TCRbeta chains were analyzed by immunosequencing. The original pipeline was this. TCRs in the repertoires were compared against a reference library of SARS-CoV-2-specific TCRs that had been generated with the MIRA antigen-specificity platform. Breadth was defined as the fraction of unique TCRs that were SARS-CoV-2-associated, and depth was defined as the fraction of total T cells that were SARS-CoV-2-associated. Using the MIRA data, each spike-specific TCR was mapped to the spike region that the TCR reacts to and placed in a CD4 or CD8 class. Log10-transformed breadth and depth values were compared by one-way ANOVA with Sidak's multiple comparisons tests. TCRdb limited this immuneACCESS table to in-frame rearrangements with V and J called. A share of clones is missing; checked studies link under half to unresolved V genes, and the rest is unexplained. Clone size and V and J calls were adopted from that table, with D and trimming inferred from the DNA. This sample holds 130,000 to 150,000 clones; around 88% were observed only once. Over 13% of the sample belongs to the ten largest clones.

Taken with the paper, the label for time point translates to: baseline before first vaccination. The vaccinee samples were drawn from two UK trials, COV001 and COV002, one of which was a single-blind randomized controlled phase 2/3 trial testing AZD1222 (ChAdOx1 nCoV-19) in healthy adults. For TCRbeta chain sequencing, PBMC samples were collected from trial participants at day 0 and at day 28 after the second dose. This receptor was taken from an adult in good health. The sequences come from peripheral blood, collected on day 0 of AZD1222 vaccination. The chain is assembled from TRBV2 and TRBJ1-2, with the D gene not clear enough to name. The nucleotide sequence reads as follows: TGTGCCAGCAACGGCGTGACGGGGTATGGCTACACCTTC. It translates to CASNGVTGYGYTF.